This T cell receptor beta chain is drawn from a study of blood T cell repertoires in COVID-19 (dated by TCRdb to the early 2020s). In terms of the full investigation: Samples covering the acute and convalescent phases of COVID-19 were provided by collaborators in the United States, Italy and Spain. Samples came from the ongoing ImmuneRACE study (first 160 participants) plus 1,254 subjects from 6 global collaborators. Sample metadata almost always included a de-identified subject ID, COVID-19 status, age in years and sex. A freely available public database, intended as a resource for researchers studying the immune response to SARS-CoV-2, is where the repertoires were released. Where HLA class I and class II types were available, the types were taken from metadata supplied by the sample provider, not from assay-based typing. Deeply sampled blood TCRbeta repertoires from subjects exposed to, actively infected with, or recovered from COVID-19 were included in the dataset. The prospective study material was composed of cDNA or gDNA derived from T cells, B-cell-depleted T cells, or PBMCs.

Notes on this clone: The antigen this receptor binds is unknown. Base qualities were left out, and no much larger clone turns up one base away.

The trim is 2 bases for V and 2 bases for J, with a gap of 7 bases between the germline ends. CDR1 and CDR2, per the germline V gene, are ENHRY and SYGVKD. Reading from cysteine to phenylalanine, the CDR3 counts 14 amino acids. Solely the CDR3 DNA is kept, with 42 bases framed from the first base. TCRbeta CDR3 regions were amplified from genomic DNA by means of the immunoSEQ Assay, a bias-controlled multiplex PCR. The paper's processing steps were these. The number of nucleated cells in each sample was estimated from the amplification of reference gene primers within the assay. To quantify the absolute abundance of each unique TCRbeta CDR3 rearrangement, sequence reads were collapsed and filtered. For each sample, productive Simpson clonality was calculated as the square root of Simpson's diversity index across productive rearrangements. In its TCRdb copy, this immuneACCESS table keeps in-frame sequences only and misses some clones. Where compared with another copy, unresolved V genes explain less than half of these, and the others have no known cause. The V and J calls and the clone size are those of that table, but D and trimming were determined from the DNA. Recorded for this sample are 60,000 to 75,000 clones; around 88% of them occurred a single time. Roughly 6.3% of the sample belongs to the ten largest clones.

Whole blood was collected in K2EDTA tubes by collaborating institutions according to the institutions' own protocols. For TCRbeta analysis, collaborator samples were shipped as frozen whole blood, as isolated PBMCs, or as DNA extracted from either sample type. General findings and caveats noted by the study authors: Clinical and demographic metadata were provided uncurated, with the amount varying by source and participant.

The sequence is built from TRBV10-3 and TRBJ1-5; 5 matching bases give a weak D call of TRBD1. The sequenced sample was peripheral blood. This sequence originates from a human donor in a cohort sampled during active COVID-19. Read as DNA, the sequence is TGTGCCATCAGTGAGGGGGCGCGCAATCAGCCCCAGCATTTT. Its translation reads: CAISEGARNQPQHF.